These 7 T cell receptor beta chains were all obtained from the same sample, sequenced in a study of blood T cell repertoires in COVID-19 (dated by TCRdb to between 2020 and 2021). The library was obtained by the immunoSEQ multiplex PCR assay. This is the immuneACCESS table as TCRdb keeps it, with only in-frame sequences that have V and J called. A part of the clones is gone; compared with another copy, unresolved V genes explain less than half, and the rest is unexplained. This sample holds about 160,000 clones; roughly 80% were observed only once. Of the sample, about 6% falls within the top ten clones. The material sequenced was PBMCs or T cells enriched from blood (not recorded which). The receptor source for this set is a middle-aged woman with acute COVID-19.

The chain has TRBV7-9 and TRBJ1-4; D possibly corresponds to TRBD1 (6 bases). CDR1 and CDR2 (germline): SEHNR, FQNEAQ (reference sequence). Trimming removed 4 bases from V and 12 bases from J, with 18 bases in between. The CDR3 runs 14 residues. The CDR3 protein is CASSSDGGLGELFF. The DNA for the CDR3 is TGTGCCAGCAGCTCCGACGGGGGGCTAGGAGAACTGTTTTTT.

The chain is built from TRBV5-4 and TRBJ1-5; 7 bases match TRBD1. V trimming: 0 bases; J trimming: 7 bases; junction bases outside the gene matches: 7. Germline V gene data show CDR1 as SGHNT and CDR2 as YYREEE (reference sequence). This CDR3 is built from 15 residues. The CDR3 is CASSLDGTAGQPQHF. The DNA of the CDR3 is TGTGCCAGCAGCTTGGACGGGACAGCTGGGCAGCCCCAGCATTTT.

The CDR3 loop is CASSPSGRPLNEQFF. CDR3 sequence (DNA): TGTGCCAGCAGCCCAAGCGGGAGGCCTCTCAATGAGCAGTTCTTC. The rearrangement links TRBV6-2 or TRBV6-3 to TRBJ2-1; 9 bases fit TRBD2. J gave up 6 bases and V 6 bases, and 9 bases lay outside the gene matches. Germline V lookup: CDR1 MNHEY, CDR2 SVGEGT. The CDR3 covers 15 residues.

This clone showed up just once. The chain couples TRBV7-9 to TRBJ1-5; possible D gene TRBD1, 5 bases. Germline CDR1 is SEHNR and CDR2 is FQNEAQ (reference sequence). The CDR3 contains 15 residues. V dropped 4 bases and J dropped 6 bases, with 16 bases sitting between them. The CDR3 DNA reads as TGTGCCAGCAGCTCCGTAGGGGAAGCGCTTCAGCCCCAGCATTTT. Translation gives CASSSVGEALQPQHF.

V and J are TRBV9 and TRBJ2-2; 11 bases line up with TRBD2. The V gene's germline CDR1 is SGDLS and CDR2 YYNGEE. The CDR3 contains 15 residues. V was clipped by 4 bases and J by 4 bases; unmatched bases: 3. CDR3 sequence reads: CASSTSGRGTGELFF. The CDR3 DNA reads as TGTGCCAGCAGCACTAGCGGGAGAGGCACCGGGGAGCTGTTTTTT.

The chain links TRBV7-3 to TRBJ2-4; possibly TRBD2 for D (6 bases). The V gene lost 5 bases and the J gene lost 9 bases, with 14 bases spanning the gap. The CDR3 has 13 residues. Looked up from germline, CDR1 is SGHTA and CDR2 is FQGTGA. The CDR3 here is CASSPGAGGIQYF. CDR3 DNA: TGTGCCAGCAGCCCCGGGGCCGGGGGCATTCAGTACTTC. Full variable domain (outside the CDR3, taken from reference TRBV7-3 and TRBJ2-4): GAGVSQTPSNKVTEKGKYVELRCDPISGHTALYWYRQSLGQGPEFLIYFQGTGAADDSGLPNDRFFAVRPEGSVSTLKIQRTERGDSAVYLCASSPGAGGIQYFGAGTRLSVL.

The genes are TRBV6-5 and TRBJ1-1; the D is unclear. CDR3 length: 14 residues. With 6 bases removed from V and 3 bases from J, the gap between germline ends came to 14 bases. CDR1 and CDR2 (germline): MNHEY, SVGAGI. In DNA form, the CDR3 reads TGTGCCAGCAGGGGTACTCTCAGGCACACTGAAGCTTTCTTT. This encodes CASRGTLRHTEAFF.